The present T cell receptor (beta chain) was sequenced within a study of cytomegalovirus exposure and HLA in healthy donors. Study outcomes and limitations: Later findings reportedly placed an Asian-associated ancestry cluster below the approximately 670-donor mean for N-insertions.

Primers: 60 Vbeta forward and 13 Jbeta reverse. Sequencing used immunoSEQ multiplex PCR; TCRdb keeps in-frame clones, though not all of them. The sample holds more than 80,000 clones, around 70% seen once. Unmatched junction bases numbered 2, after V lost 4 bases and J lost 4 bases. CDR1 and CDR2 (germline): SGHNT, YYREEE (reference sequence). The CDR3 runs 15 residues. A note on this clone: The antigen is undetermined.

The genes are TRBV5-4 and TRBJ2-7, with TRBD2 identical over 16 bases. Input material: PBMCs. This TCR was sampled from a boy between 5 and 17 years old in good health and CMV-seronegative. CDR3 region: CASSGGLAGGYEQYF. The CDR3 DNA is TGTGCCAGCAGCGGGGGACTAGCGGGAGGGTACGAGCAGTACTTC.